This entry lists 21 T cell receptor beta chains sequenced from one sample in a study of blood T cell repertoires in COVID-19. Only in-frame clones appear in the TCRdb table, and some are missing; sequencing was by immunoSEQ multiplex PCR. The data show 66,000 or so clones, with roughly 77% seen just once and around 10% held by the top ten. Sequenced: peripheral blood. The receptors were sampled from a human donor in a cohort sampled during active COVID-19.

The gene calls are TRBV5-1 and TRBJ2-2, with 7 bases that match TRBD1. CDR3 length equals 17 residues. Germline V CDR1 and CDR2: SGHRS, YFSETQ. J was trimmed by 0 bases and V by 4 bases; bases with no gene match: 9. The CDR3 DNA reads TGCGCCAGCAGCCCCAACACCGGGACAGCGAACACCGGGGAGCTGTTTTTT. It codes for CASSPNTGTANTGELFF. The whole variable domain, remainder taken from reference TRBV5-1 and TRBJ2-2, is KAGVTQTPRYLIKTRGQQVTLSCSPISGHRSVSWYQQTPGQGLQFLFEYFSETQRNKGNFPGRFSGRQFSNSRSEMNVSTLELGDSALYLCASSPNTGTANTGELFFGEGSRLTVL.

This clone showed up just a few times. The rearrangement uses TRBV5-4 and TRBJ2-7; D is perhaps TRBD2 (5 bases). V was cut by 2 bases and J by 2 bases, with 11 bases left in between. CDR3 size: 14 residues. Germline lookup yields CDR1 SGHNT and CDR2 YYREEE (reference sequence). The DNA of the CDR3 is TGTGCCAGCAGCTTAGCGCGGGCCCCCTACGAGCAGTACTTC. It specifies CASSLARAPYEQYF.

The J gene is TRBJ2-2, the V gene TRBV19, with 9 bases lining up with TRBD2. Losses at the gene ends were 3 bases for V and 5 bases for J; bases not matched to a gene: 4. There are 15 residues in the CDR3. CDR1 LNHDA and CDR2 SQIVND come from the germline V gene (reference sequence). The chain's CDR3 is CASSMGGRGTGELFF. The CDR3, as DNA: TGTGCCAGTAGTATGGGCGGGAGGGGAACCGGGGAGCTGTTTTTT.

The rearrangement joins TRBV4-1 to TRBJ2-7; D ambiguous. The V end lost 4 bases, the J end lost 4 bases, and 11 bases lay between the germline ends. CDR1 and CDR2 from the germline V gene are MGHRA and YSYEKL. The CDR3 is 13 residues long. DNA for the CDR3: TGCGCCAGCAGCCGGAATCAGCGTTACGAGCAGTACTTC. Protein sequence: CASSRNQRYEQYF.

The rearrangement joins TRBV24-1 to TRBJ2-1, with 7 positions matching TRBD1. The CDR3 has 15 residues. With V trimmed by 10 bases and J by 7 bases, 15 bases remained unmatched. The germline V gene has CDR1 KGHDR and CDR2 SFDVKD. The CDR3 reads CATSAPQGLYNEQFF. The CDR3 bases are TGTGCCACTTCCGCCCCACAGGGGCTGTATAATGAGCAGTTCTTC.

This clone was counted between two and nine times. V and J are TRBV2 and TRBJ2-1, with TRBD1 as a possible D gene (6 bases). The CDR3 runs 12 residues. The V end was cut by 6 bases, the J end by 9 bases, with 12 bases between. CDR1 is SNHLY, CDR2 FYNNEI, per germline. The CDR3 region is CASRPRGSEQFF. CDR3 in DNA: TGTGCCAGCAGACCTAGGGGGAGTGAGCAGTTCTTC.

The V and J genes are TRBV27 and TRBJ2-7, with 10 bases matching TRBD2. The germline gives CDR1 MNHEY, CDR2 SMNVEV (reference sequence). The CDR3 has 14 amino acids. V lost 6 bases and J lost 6; bases outside the gene matches: 8. The CDR3 DNA reads TGTGCCAGCAGGGGGAGGCTAGCGGGAGTCGAGCAGTACTTC. It codes for CASRGRLAGVEQYF.

CDR3 residues: CASSHSTSGAYNEQFF. CDR3 DNA: TGTGCCAGCAGCCATTCGACTAGCGGGGCCTACAATGAGCAGTTCTTC. This chain connects TRBV3-1 (or the pseudogene TRBV3-2) to TRBJ2-1, with TRBD2 matching 11 bases. V shed 3 bases, J shed 2 bases, and the junction held 3 bases outside the gene matches. The CDR3 consists of 16 residues. Germline lookup yields CDR1 LGHDT and CDR2 YNNKEL (reference sequence).

This chain joins TRBV27 and TRBJ2-5; 9 positions match TRBD1. This CDR3 is 16 amino acids long. Unmatched junction bases numbered 4, after V lost 1 base and J lost 1 base. Germline loops: CDR1 MNHEY, CDR2 SMNVEV (reference sequence). The CDR3 coding sequence is TGTGCCAGCAGTTTATTAGGGGACAGGGTCCAAGAGACCCAGTACTTC. It specifies CASSLLGDRVQETQYF.

The chain has TRBV19 and TRBJ1-2; tentative D call: TRBD1 (6 bases). The CDR3 sequence is 13 residues long. Germline V CDR1 and CDR2: LNHDA, SQIVND (reference sequence). V was cut by 7 bases and J by 2 bases, with 11 bases left in between. The CDR3 sequence: CASNTDRNYGYTF. The CDR3 DNA sequence: TGTGCCAGTAACACAGACAGGAACTATGGCTACACCTTC. Using reference TRBV19 and TRBJ1-2 for the parts outside the CDR3, the full variable domain is DGGITQSPKYLFRKEGQNVTLSCEQNLNHDAMYWYRQDPGQGLRLIYYSQIVNDFQKGDIAEGYSVSREKKESFPLTVTSAQKNPTAFYLCASNTDRNYGYTFGSGTRLTVV.

The chain links TRBV4-1 to TRBJ1-2; the D is unclear. Germline assignment: CDR1 MGHRA and CDR2 YSYEKL. The V gene lost 4 bases and the J gene lost 0 bases, with 12 bases spanning the gap. This CDR3 spans 15 amino acids. Written as DNA, the CDR3 is TGCGCCAGCAGCCCGTTGTTTTCAGCTAACTATGGCTACACCTTC. Translation gives CASSPLFSANYGYTF.

This rearrangement joins TRBV3-1 (or the pseudogene TRBV3-2) to TRBJ2-7, with D perhaps matching TRBD2 (5 bases). In germline, CDR1 is LGHDT, CDR2 YNNKEL (reference sequence). Trimming removed 4 bases from V and 1 base from J, with 17 bases in between. This CDR3 has 16 residues. For the CDR3, the DNA is TGTGCCAGCAGCCGAGACCCTCGAGGGTTGTCCTACGAGCAGTACTTC. Protein: CASSRDPRGLSYEQYF.

The chain carries TRBV14 and TRBJ1-2, with 7 positions matching TRBD1. The CDR3 is 14 amino acids. In germline, CDR1 is SGHDN, CDR2 FVKESK. After removal of 4 bases from V and 2 bases from J, the junction contained 4 bases not matched to a gene. The CDR3 DNA reads TGTGCCAGCAGCCCCGGGACAGTCAACTATGGCTACACCTTC. It is translated as CASSPGTVNYGYTF. Full variable domain (remainder filled in from reference TRBV14 and TRBJ1-2): EAGVTQFPSHSVIEKGQTVTLRCDPISGHDNLYWYRRVMGKEIKFLLHFVKESKQDESGMPNNRFLAERTGGTYSTLKVQPAELEDSGVYFCASSPGTVNYGYTFGSGTRLTVV.

V usage is TRBV5-1 and J usage is TRBJ2-7; D is ambiguous. The CDR3 runs 14 residues. Trimming left V 2 bases short and J 6 bases short, with 15 bases between. Germline values: CDR1 SGHRS, CDR2 YFSETQ. CDR3 coding DNA: TGCGCCAGCAGCTTTAGCCCGGTCCGAGGCGAGCAGTACTTC. It specifies CASSFSPVRGEQYF. Full variable domain (missing parts from reference TRBV5-1 and TRBJ2-7): KAGVTQTPRYLIKTRGQQVTLSCSPISGHRSVSWYQQTPGQGLQFLFEYFSETQRNKGNFPGRFSGRQFSNSRSEMNVSTLELGDSALYLCASSFSPVRGEQYFGPGTRLTVT.

CDR3 sequence (DNA): TGTGCCAGCAGCTCTTTAGCGGGAGTGTATGAGCAGTTCTTC. It specifies CASSSLAGVYEQFF. The chain joins TRBV11-2 to TRBJ2-1; 9 nucleotides agree with TRBD2. The CDR3 is made up of 14 amino acids. V was clipped by 4 bases and J by 8 bases; unmatched bases: 6. Per the germline V gene, CDR1 is SGHAT and CDR2 is FQNNGV.

This chain joins TRBV5-6 and TRBJ2-5, with D possibly being TRBD1 (5 bases). V lost 7 bases, J lost 2 bases, and 9 bases lay in between. This CDR3 spans 12 amino acids. CDR1 is SGHDT, CDR2 YYEEEE, per germline. This chain's CDR3 is CASVRGQETQYF. CDR3 DNA sequence: TGTGCCAGCGTAAGGGGACAAGAGACCCAGTACTTC.

There are a few counts of this clone. The chain recombines TRBV6-4 with TRBJ1-1; maybe TRBD1 (5 bases). V was shortened by 4 bases and J by 8 bases, with 14 bases between the two germline ends. Germline V lookup: CDR1 MRHNA, CDR2 SNTAGT. The CDR3 sequence is 13 residues long. The CDR3 sequence is CASSADSGSEAFF. In DNA, the CDR3 is TGTGCCAGCAGTGCCGATTCAGGGTCAGAAGCTTTCTTT.

This clone appeared a single time. The gene calls are TRBV7-3 and TRBJ1-1; D ambiguous. This CDR3 is built from 14 residues. Germline CDR1 reads SGHTA; CDR2 reads FQGTGA. V was trimmed by 2 bases and J by 1 base, leaving 8 bases between them. CDR3 in amino acids: CASSLYGRNTEAFF. CDR3 in DNA: TGTGCCAGCAGCTTATATGGGCGGAACACTGAAGCTTTCTTT.

The chain couples TRBV28 to TRBJ2-5; 12 bases are a match to TRBD2. The CDR3 extends over 15 amino acids. Trimming at V came to 6 bases and at J to 5 bases, leaving 7 bases not matched to a gene. Per germline, CDR1 MDHEN and CDR2 SYDVKM. The CDR3 protein is CASRASGRAMETQYF. The CDR3 nucleotides read TGTGCCAGCAGGGCTAGCGGGAGGGCCATGGAGACCCAGTACTTC. The full variable domain, completed using reference TRBV28 and TRBJ2-5, is DVKVTQSSRYLVKRTGEKVFLECVQDMDHENMFWYRQDPGLGLRLIYFSYDVKMKEKGDIPEGYSVSREKKERFSLILESASTNQTSMYLCASRASGRAMETQYFGPGTRLLVL.

This clone was seen a handful of times. V gene TRBV10-3 combines with J gene TRBJ1-4, with 8 bases matching TRBD1. The CDR3 is 13 amino acids. Germline CDR1 is ENHRY and CDR2 is SYGVKD. Trimming cost V 8 bases and J 6 bases; bases outside gene matches: 5. Written as DNA, the CDR3 is TGTGCCATCCGGGACAGGATAGATGAAAAACTGTTTTTT. Its translation is CAIRDRIDEKLFF.

The rearrangement links TRBV10-3 to TRBJ2-2; TRBD1 or TRBD2 may be the D gene (6 bases each). The CDR3 has 14 residues. V dropped 10 bases and J dropped 2 bases, with 14 bases sitting between them. From germline, CDR1 is ENHRY and CDR2 SYGVKD. The DNA of the CDR3 is TGTGCCACCAGGGGACTCCTTAACACCGGGGAGCTGTTTTTT. Residues: CATRGLLNTGELFF.